This T cell receptor beta chain was recovered during a study of cytomegalovirus exposure and HLA in healthy donors (dated 2017 in TCRdb). About the full investigation: An earlier analysis of more than 550 of the donors reported about 260 Gb of sequence data and 117 million unique TCR beta sequences obtained from about 179 million T cells. Roughly 290 gigabases of sequencing data and approximately 91 million unique TCR sequences made up an early release that covered 500 to 650 HLA-typed donors. Of the 300 to 500 genotyped donors, over 80% were placed in the genetic ancestry cluster associated with self-reported Caucasian donors. The study aimed to test whether signatures of past pathogen exposure could be identified by cataloging public T cell receptors. The study profiled the T cell repertoires of under 700 subjects by immunosequencing and related them to cytomegalovirus serostatus. Besides the first cohort of roughly 660 subjects, a separate validation cohort made up of over 95 different subjects was used. High-throughput TCR immunosequencing, statistical association of individual TCRs with disease status, and machine learning were combined to predict cytomegalovirus infection status. A later analysis re-analyzed previously published TCR beta repertoires from approximately 670 donors and added high-resolution HLA genotyping to study TCR occurrence patterns. The later analysis used no new phenotypic data to find candidate immune exposures, relying instead on TCR beta sequences and their occurrence across donors. To decide whether each TCR beta V gene segment behaved as functional or pseudogenic, an earlier analysis of some 600 of the donors relied on high-throughput TCR beta sequencing. Donor age, sex, ethnicity and CMV serostatus were compiled alongside the repertoire data. In a later genetic analysis, genome-wide SNP genotypes for about 65% of the roughly 700 donors were used, and that subset was treated as a discovery cohort. Every repertoire in the discovery cohort had been generated on one and the same sequencing platform. Class I and class II HLA loci were covered by the typing at four-digit resolution. Typing coverage varied by locus: about 629-630 donors for A, B, C, DRB1 and DQB1; roughly 520 for DQA1; 600 to 610 for DPA1; 450 to 480 for DPB1. Roughly 5 DR-DQ haplotypes were handled as single units for association and clustering, since linkage in the cohort was strong. Across 300 to 500 genotyped donors of the cohort, an average of approximately 240,000 unique TCR beta nucleotide sequences per donor were sequenced, and 15% to 20% of those sequences were non-productive. Findings and caveats that apply to the study as a whole: According to a later analysis, most CMV-associated TCR beta chains appeared to be HLA-restricted, and the HLA associations seemed to be driven largely by CMV exposure. A further reported finding was that TCR beta sequences accurately predicted the HLA-A and HLA-B alleles for most subjects in the first cohort. Linkage disequilibrium might explain the correlated functional status among segregating V segments, but an unknown experimental factor could not be ruled out. Strong co-occurrence of HLA alleles, especially DR and DQ, made assigning TCR associations to individual alleles difficult. A few of the identified cytomegalovirus-associated TCR beta chains were confirmed in vitro to be specific for cytomegalovirus antigens. According to the authors, the approach could potentially be generalized to other disease states and immunological phenotypes. Because HLA typing was unavailable for some donors at each locus, only the typed subset was used in association tests. The cohort was sequenced for TCR beta chains only, and without alpha or paired-chain data the features that could be detected were limited. Compared with the roughly 670-donor mean, donors in an Asian-associated ancestry cluster had fewer N-insertions in productive TCRs, according to a later genetic analysis. A total of 150 to 200 TCR beta chains were listed by the study as associated with cytomegalovirus. Compared with equally common non-associated chains, HLA-associated TCR beta chains in a later analysis were more clonally expanded and had lower generation probabilities. An earlier analysis of approximately 600 of the donors showed that most TCR beta V segments appeared in productive rearrangements either about 87% or about 30% of the time, which broadly matched IMGT annotations. A cluster of highly shared sequence variants was judged likely to represent a technical artifact of the sequencing pipeline. Some 15 rarely observed V segments, including chromosome 9 orphons, were excluded from the earlier analysis of several hundred of the donors because counts were too low. In both the original and validation cohorts, the classifier was reported to diagnose cytomegalovirus status with high specificity and sensitivity. In a later analysis, TCR association rates were found to vary across HLA loci, with the most associated TCRs seen for DRB1 alleles and the fewest for HLA-C alleles. Roughly uniform sequencing depth across donors was assumed in presence/absence analyses, although this assumption may not hold. In a later analysis, 16,951 TCR beta sequences were associated with specific HLA alleles at a false discovery rate of 0.05. Most TCR sequences were seen in very few donors, while some public TCRs were found in many individuals. The only immune exposure information available for the cohort was CMV serostatus. Some IMGT-functional V segments, including TRBV6-2 and TRBV6-3, could not be distinguished by the 87-base-pair reads and were therefore excluded. V-gene and J-gene trimming of TCR beta chains was associated with a missense DCLRE1C variant in a later genetic analysis, and the association was replicated in an independent cohort. A later analysis reported that several top co-occurrence clusters appeared linked to parvovirus B19, influenza, CMV and Epstein-Barr virus.

Turning to this clone: Its antigen is currently not known.

Cut back by 5 bases and 3 bases, the V and J ends lie 7 bases apart. Including the terminal cysteine and phenylalanine, the CDR3 comprises 12 residues. Solely the CDR3 DNA is kept, with 36 bases framed from the first base. The germline V gene (reference sequence) provides CDR1 SEHNR and CDR2 FQNEAQ. Receptors were amplified or captured by the immunoSEQ multiplex PCR assay. The multiplex PCR relied on a mix of 60 forward primers for TCR Vbeta segments and 13 reverse primers for TCR Jbeta segments. Amplification of the CDR3 region of rearranged TCR beta genes was performed with a multiplex PCR assay on genomic DNA. The Illumina HiSeq System was used to sequence the amplified TCR beta libraries as 87-base-pair reads. Concerning the study's data processing: In a later analysis, approximately 74 million unique TCR beta chains were counted across the roughly 670 repertoires, and approximately 9.9 million of these chains were shared by at least two donors. To remove PCR and sequencing errors, raw reads were error-corrected and collapsed into unique sequences using a nearest-neighbor algorithm that merged closely related sequences. To assign V, D and J gene segments, CDR3 sequences were aligned to IMGT reference sequences. For a sequence to be retained, a match of at least six nucleotides was required to both a V gene segment and a J gene segment. Rearrangements were classified as productive when the CDR3 lacked stop codons and remained in frame with V and J, and all other rearrangements were classified as non-productive. Following IMGT convention, CDR3 was defined as the stretch from the second conserved V-encoded cysteine up to the conserved J-encoded phenylalanine. The earlier analysis of more than 450 of the donors excluded sequences that lacked an unambiguous match to a single V gene segment. An earlier analysis of fewer than 750 of the donors classified V segments as functional when productive rearrangements were above 56.7% and as segregating when the standard deviation between donors was above 5%. A statistical classification framework was built for diagnosing cytomegalovirus status from the catalog of TCR beta chain sequences. In a later analysis, V and J genes were assigned by comparing TCR nucleotide sequences against IMGT/GENE-DB human TR gene sequences. Using the TCRdist pipeline, a later analysis assigned CDR3 sequences along with most-parsimonious VDJ recombination scenarios. In a later analysis, every TCR beta chain was defined by the combination of its CDR3 amino acid sequence and its V-gene family, and reads without a unique V-gene family were dropped. A later analysis removed 550 to 700 highly shared, low-generation-probability nucleotide sequences to deal with suspected cross-contamination and a sequencing artifact. In a later analysis, a clonal expansion index for each public chain was calculated from normalized within-repertoire ranks of inferred template counts. Generation probabilities in a later analysis came from a VDJ recombination model fitted to out-of-frame rearrangements, and those results were checked against IGoR. A later analysis scored TCR-TCR, TCR-HLA and TCR-CMV co-occurrence with hypergeometric tests, applying a repertoire-size bias correction to TCR pairs. A later analysis estimated false discovery rates by permuting HLA or CMV assignments 20 times. In a later analysis, co-occurring TCRs were grouped with DBSCAN, and TCRdist sequence similarity was added when clustering was performed within HLA-allele-positive subsets. Repertoires with fewer than 30,000 or more than 120,000 public chains were left out of co-occurrence clustering, as were five repertoires with anomalous nucleotide sharing. Drawn from immuneACCESS, this table holds only the in-frame rearrangements with V and J called that TCRdb kept. Clones are partly lost; checked studies trace under half to an unresolved V gene and leave the rest unexplained. Clone size and the V and J calls come from that table; the DNA yielded D and trimming. This sample's table has entries for approximately 150,000 clones. About 2.3% of the sample is held by the ten biggest clonotypes.

The cohort comprised 550 to 700 healthy bone marrow donors. Cohort members were all nominally healthy when sampled, although unrecorded immune exposures were likely present. The donor was CMV seronegative and was included in the group of a few hundred seronegative cohort members. A peripheral blood sample was provided by each donor, and peripheral blood mononuclear cells were used for TCR beta sequencing. Genomic DNA was extracted from the blood cell samples with the Qiagen DNeasy Blood Extraction Kit. The source is a woman younger than 30 in good health and CMV-seronegative. The chain couples TRBV7-9 to TRBJ1-1; D gene: possibly TRBD1, on 5 matching bases. The sequenced material came from PBMCs. The DNA sequence is TGTGCCAGCAGCCTACAGGACACTGAAGCTTTCTTT. Its translation is CASSLQDTEAFF.